The clone carrying this T cell receptor (beta chain) was counted only a few times. The same CDR3 arises from other DNA sequences in this sample as well. These data originate in a study of shared clonotypes between healthy human individuals. Study overall: The donor group consisted of a couple of women and a few men, aged 18 to 49.

The germline V and J ends were trimmed by 0 bases and 1 base, with 11 bases remaining between them. The CDR3 length is 15 residues. Germline V gene lookup returns CDR1 SGDLS and CDR2 YYNGEE. The authors distributed each subset's genomic DNA evenly over several immunoSEQ plates. Repertoires were generated with immunoSEQ multiplex PCR, while TCRdb's copy carries only in-frame clones and drops some. The sample contains approximately 500,000 clones, more than 65% of which appear only once. For genomic DNA, unsorted samples relied on approximately 81 million PBMCs. The chain recombines TRBV9 with TRBJ2-7; tentatively, D is TRBD2 (5 bases). The specimen was PBMCs. The clonotype originates from a middle-aged woman in good health. Some clones in this sample may be carry-over from other donors' samples. CDR3 amino acids: CASSVGADPSYEQYF. The CDR3 DNA follows: TGTGCCAGCAGCGTAGGAGCGGACCCTTCCTACGAGCAGTACTTC.